The T cell receptor (beta chain) under discussion was sequenced for a study of cytomegalovirus exposure and HLA in healthy donors (TCRdb year 2017). Concerning the study at large: According to a later analysis, one platform produced both the approximately 110 validation repertoires and the 670 or so repertoires of the first cohort. The study aimed to test whether signatures of past pathogen exposure could be identified by cataloging public T cell receptors. Along with the approximately 620-subject first cohort, a separate validation cohort of over a hundred different subjects was used. High-throughput TCR immunosequencing, statistical association of individual TCRs with disease status, and machine learning were combined to predict cytomegalovirus infection status.

General findings and caveats noted by the study authors: All 120 or so repertoires were used to score co-occurrence in the validation cohort in a later analysis, because that analysis had no HLA typing for the cohort. The authors suggested that the approach could potentially be extended to other disease states and immunological phenotypes. Subsequent analysis determined that TCRs grouped into clusters in the first cohort also showed a tendency toward co-occurrence across the 120 validation repertoires, and approximately 94% of cluster scores exceeded 0. In both the original and validation cohorts, the classifier was reported to diagnose cytomegalovirus status with high specificity and sensitivity. While some public TCRs were present in many individuals, most TCR sequences turned up only very rarely across donors. The study listed 164 TCR beta chains as associated with cytomegalovirus. In vitro tests confirmed that a few of the cytomegalovirus-associated TCR beta chains recognize cytomegalovirus antigens.

The CDR3 numbers 16 residues from cysteine through phenylalanine. Only the CDR3 part of the read is kept: 48 bases, read in frame from the first base. Looking up the germline V gene (reference sequence) yields CDR1 MNHEY and CDR2 SMNVEV. Unmatched junction bases come to 11, with V trimmed by 6 bases and J by 4 bases. Receptor amplification or capture employed the immunoSEQ multiplex PCR assay. For the original study's pipeline: A statistical classification framework was developed to diagnose cytomegalovirus status using the catalog of TCR beta chain sequences. Not all clones reach the TCRdb copy of this immuneACCESS table, which keeps in-frame sequences only. Checked studies attribute under half of the gap to unresolved V genes and leave the rest unexplained. V and J calls and clone size are copied from that table; D and trimming were computed from the DNA. A total of tens of thousands of clones appear in this sample, about 94% of them only once. Under 2.5% of the sample belongs to the ten largest clones.

A word on this clone: Its antigen remains unidentified. No quality values exist for individual bases; no much larger clone is one base distant.

The donors were included in the validation cohort of some 120 subjects, a group kept apart from the approximately 690-subject first cohort. The chain employs TRBV27 and TRBJ2-3; 9 bases in the junction line up with TRBD2. The sequenced sample consisted of PBMCs. This clonotype originated in a man between 18 and 29 years old in good health and CMV-seronegative. The CDR3 amino acid sequence is: CASSRVAGAPPDTQYF. Read as DNA, the sequence is TGTGCCAGCAGCAGAGTAGCGGGAGCCCCGCCAGATACGCAGTATTTT.